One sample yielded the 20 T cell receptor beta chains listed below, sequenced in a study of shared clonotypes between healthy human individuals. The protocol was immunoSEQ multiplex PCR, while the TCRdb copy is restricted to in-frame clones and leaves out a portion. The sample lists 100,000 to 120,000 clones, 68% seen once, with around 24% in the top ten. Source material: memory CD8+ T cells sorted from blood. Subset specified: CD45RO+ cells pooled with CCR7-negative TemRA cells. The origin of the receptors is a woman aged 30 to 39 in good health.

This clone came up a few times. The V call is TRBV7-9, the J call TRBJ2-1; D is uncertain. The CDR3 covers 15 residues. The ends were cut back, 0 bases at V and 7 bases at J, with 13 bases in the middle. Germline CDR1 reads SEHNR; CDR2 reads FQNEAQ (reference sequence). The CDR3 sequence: CASSLALAAGNEQFF. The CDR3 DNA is TGTGCCAGCAGCTTAGCGCTCGCAGCTGGGAATGAGCAGTTCTTC. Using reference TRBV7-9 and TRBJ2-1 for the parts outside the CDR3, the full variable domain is DTGVSQNPRHKITKRGQNVTFRCDPISEHNRLYWYRQTLGQGPEFLTYFQNEAQLEKSRLLSDRFSAERPKGSFSTLEIQRTEQGDSAMYLCASSLALAAGNEQFFGPGTRLTVL.

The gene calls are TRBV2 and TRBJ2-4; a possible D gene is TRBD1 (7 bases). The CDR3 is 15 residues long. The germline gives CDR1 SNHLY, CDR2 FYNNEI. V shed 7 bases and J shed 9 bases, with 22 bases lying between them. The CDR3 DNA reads TGTGCCAGCACTAGACGCGGGACCCAGGGGGGCATTCAGTACTTC. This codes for CASTRRGTQGGIQYF.

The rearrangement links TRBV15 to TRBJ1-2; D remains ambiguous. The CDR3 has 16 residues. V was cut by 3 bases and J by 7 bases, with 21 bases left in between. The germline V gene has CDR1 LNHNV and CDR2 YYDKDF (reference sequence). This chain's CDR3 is CATSRESGSLTGGYTF. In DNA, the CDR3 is TGTGCCACCAGCAGGGAGTCCGGCTCACTTACGGGTGGCTACACCTTC.

In DNA, the CDR3 is TGTGCCAGTACCCTTGGATCGGGGGCGGATACGCAGTATTTT. Protein product: CASTLGSGADTQYF. The rearrangement uses TRBV19 and TRBJ2-3; perhaps D is TRBD1 or TRBD2 (6 bases each). CDR3 size: 14 residues. Per germline, CDR1 LNHDA and CDR2 SQIVND (reference sequence). Trimming left V 7 bases short and J 6 bases short, with 17 bases between.

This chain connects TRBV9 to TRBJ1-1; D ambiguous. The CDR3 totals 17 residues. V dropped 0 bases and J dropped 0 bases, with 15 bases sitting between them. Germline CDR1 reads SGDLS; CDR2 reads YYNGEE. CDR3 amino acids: CASSVGHFGDLNTEAFF. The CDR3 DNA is TGTGCCAGCAGCGTAGGGCACTTTGGGGATTTGAACACTGAAGCTTTCTTT. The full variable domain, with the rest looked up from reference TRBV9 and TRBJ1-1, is DSGVTQTPKHLITATGQRVTLRCSPRSGDLSVYWYQQSLDQGLQFLIQYYNGEERAKGNILERFSAQQFPDLHSELNLSSLELGDSALYFCASSVGHFGDLNTEAFFGQGTRLTVV.

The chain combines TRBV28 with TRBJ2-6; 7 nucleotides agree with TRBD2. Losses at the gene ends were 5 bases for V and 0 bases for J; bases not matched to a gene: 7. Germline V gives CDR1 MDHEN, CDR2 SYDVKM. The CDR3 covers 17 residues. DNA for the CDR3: TGTGCCAGCAGTCGTCGGGACTATGGCTCTGGGGCCAACGTCCTGACTTTC. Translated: CASSRRDYGSGANVLTF. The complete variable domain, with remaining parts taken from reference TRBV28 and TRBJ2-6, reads DVKVTQSSRYLVKRTGEKVFLECVQDMDHENMFWYRQDPGLGLRLIYFSYDVKMKEKGDIPEGYSVSREKKERFSLILESASTNQTSMYLCASSRRDYGSGANVLTFGAGSRLTVL.

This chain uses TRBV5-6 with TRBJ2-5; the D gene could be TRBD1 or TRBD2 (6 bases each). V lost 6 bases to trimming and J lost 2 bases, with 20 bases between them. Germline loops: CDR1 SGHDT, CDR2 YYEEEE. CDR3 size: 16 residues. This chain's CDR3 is CASNRRGAQFQETQYF. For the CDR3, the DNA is TGTGCCAGCAACCGGAGGGGGGCACAGTTTCAAGAGACCCAGTACTTC. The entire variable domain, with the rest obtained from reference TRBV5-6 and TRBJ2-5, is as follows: DAGVTQSPTHLIKTRGQQVTLRCSPKSGHDTVSWYQQALGQGPQFIFQYYEEEERQRGNFPDRFSGHQFPNYSSELNVNALLLGDSALYLCASNRRGAQFQETQYFGPGTRLLVL.

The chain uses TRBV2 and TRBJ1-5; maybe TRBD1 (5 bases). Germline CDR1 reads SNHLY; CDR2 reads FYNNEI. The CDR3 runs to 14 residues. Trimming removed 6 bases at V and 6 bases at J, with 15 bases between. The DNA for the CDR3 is TGTGCCAGCAGCGAGTGGGGGGTGGGTCAGCCCCAGCATTTT. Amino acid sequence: CASSEWGVGQPQHF. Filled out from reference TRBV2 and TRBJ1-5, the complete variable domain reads EPEVTQTPSHQVTQMGQEVILRCVPISNHLYFYWYRQILGQKVEFLVSFYNNEISEKSEIFDDQFSVERPDGSNFTLKIRSTKLEDSAMYFCASSEWGVGQPQHFGDGTRLSIL.

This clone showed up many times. The CDR3 sequence is CASSLSQYPYEQYF. The CDR3 nucleotides read TGTGCCAGCAGTTTATCGCAGTATCCCTACGAGCAGTACTTC. This chain connects TRBV27 to TRBJ2-7; unclear D gene. The germline CDR1 and CDR2 sequences are MNHEY and SMNVEV (reference sequence). This CDR3 region has 14 residues. Trimming pared 0 bases from V and 2 bases from J, leaving 8 bases between.

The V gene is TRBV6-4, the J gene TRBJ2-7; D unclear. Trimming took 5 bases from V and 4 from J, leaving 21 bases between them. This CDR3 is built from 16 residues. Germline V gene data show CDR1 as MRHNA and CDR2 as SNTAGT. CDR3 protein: CASSLQPSAPVYEQYF. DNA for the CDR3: TGTGCCAGCAGTCTACAACCTTCCGCCCCGGTTTACGAGCAGTACTTC.

The CDR3 region is CASSSGTGAVTGELFF. CDR3 nucleotide sequence: TGTGCCAGCAGTTCGGGAACGGGAGCTGTCACCGGGGAGCTGTTTTTT. The genes are TRBV6-5 and TRBJ2-2, with D maybe TRBD2 (6 bases). Germline assignment: CDR1 MNHEY and CDR2 SVGAGI. This CDR3 region has 16 residues. V gave up 4 bases and J gave up 4 bases, with 16 bases separating them.

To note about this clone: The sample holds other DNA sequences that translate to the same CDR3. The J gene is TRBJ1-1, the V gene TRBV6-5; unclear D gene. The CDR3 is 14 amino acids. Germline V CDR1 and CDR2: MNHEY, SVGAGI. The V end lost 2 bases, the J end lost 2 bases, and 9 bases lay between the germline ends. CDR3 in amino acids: CASSYSRGNTEAFF. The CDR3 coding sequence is TGTGCCAGCAGTTACAGTCGGGGTAACACTGAAGCTTTCTTT.

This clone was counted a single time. The CDR3 protein is CASRDIQRNQPQHF. The CDR3 region has the DNA TGTGCCAGCCGGGACATTCAACGCAATCAGCCCCAGCATTTT. The V call is TRBV6-1, the J call TRBJ1-5, with D possibly being TRBD1 (6 bases). This CDR3 region has 14 residues. V lost 8 bases to trimming and J lost 2 bases, with 13 bases between them. Germline values: CDR1 MNHNS, CDR2 SASEGT.

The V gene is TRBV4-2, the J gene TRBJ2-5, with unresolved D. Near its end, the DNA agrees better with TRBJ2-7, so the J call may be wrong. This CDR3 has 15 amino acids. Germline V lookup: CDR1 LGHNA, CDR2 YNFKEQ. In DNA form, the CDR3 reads TGTGCCAGCAGCCAAGATGACTCCAGCTCCTACGAGCAGTACTTC. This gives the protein CASSQDDSSSYEQYF.

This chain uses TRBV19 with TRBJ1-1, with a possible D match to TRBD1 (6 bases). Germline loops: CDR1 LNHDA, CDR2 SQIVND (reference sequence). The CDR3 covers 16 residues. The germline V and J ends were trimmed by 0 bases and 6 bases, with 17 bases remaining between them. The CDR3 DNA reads TGTGCCAGTAGTATAGACCTGCTCGGACAGACCGCTGAAGCTTTCTTT. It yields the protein CASSIDLLGQTAEAFF.

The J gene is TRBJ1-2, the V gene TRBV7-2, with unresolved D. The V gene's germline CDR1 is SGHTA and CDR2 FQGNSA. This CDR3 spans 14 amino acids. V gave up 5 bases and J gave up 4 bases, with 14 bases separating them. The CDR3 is CASSPNAMLYGYTF. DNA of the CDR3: TGTGCCAGCAGCCCAAACGCCATGCTCTATGGCTACACCTTC. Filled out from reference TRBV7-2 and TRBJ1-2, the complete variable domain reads GAGVSQSPSNKVTEKGKDVELRCDPISGHTALYWYRQSLGQGLEFLIYFQGNSAPDKSGLPSDRFSAERTGGSVSTLTIQRTQQEDSAVYLCASSPNAMLYGYTFGSGTRLTVV.

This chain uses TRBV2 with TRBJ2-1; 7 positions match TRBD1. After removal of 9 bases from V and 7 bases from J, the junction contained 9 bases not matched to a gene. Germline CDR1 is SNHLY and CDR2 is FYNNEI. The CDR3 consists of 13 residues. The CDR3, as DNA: TGTGCCAGGACAGGGAAAGACTCTAATGAGCAGTTCTTC. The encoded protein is CARTGKDSNEQFF.

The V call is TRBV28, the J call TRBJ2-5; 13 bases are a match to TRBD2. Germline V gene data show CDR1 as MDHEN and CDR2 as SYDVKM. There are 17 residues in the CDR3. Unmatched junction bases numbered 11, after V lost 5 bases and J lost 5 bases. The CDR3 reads CASSPTLAGGPGETQYF. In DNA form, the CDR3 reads TGTGCCAGCAGTCCGACACTAGCGGGAGGGCCGGGTGAGACCCAGTACTTC.

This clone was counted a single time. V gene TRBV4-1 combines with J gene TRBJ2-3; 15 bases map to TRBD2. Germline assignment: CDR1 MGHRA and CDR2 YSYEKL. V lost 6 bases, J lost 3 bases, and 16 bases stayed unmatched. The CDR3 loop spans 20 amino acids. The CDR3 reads CASSKTVTIGLAGGTDTQYF. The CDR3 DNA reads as TGCGCCAGCAGTAAAACCGTTACCATAGGACTAGCGGGAGGGACAGATACGCAGTATTTT.

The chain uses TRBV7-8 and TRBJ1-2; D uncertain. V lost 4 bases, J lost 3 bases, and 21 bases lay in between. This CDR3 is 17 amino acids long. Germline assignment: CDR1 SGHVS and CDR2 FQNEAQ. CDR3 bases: TGTGCCAGCAGCTCGCCCTTTCGGGCCTTCTTAGACTATGGCTACACCTTC. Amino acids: CASSSPFRAFLDYGYTF.